This is a list of T cell receptor beta chains from one sample in a study of CXCR3-negative and CXCR3-positive naive CD8 T cells. Using the 5' RACE reads, TCRdb records one entry per CDR3 protein without DNA. The sample has some 41,000 distinct CDR3 sequences, and its top ten clones hold around 1.9%. The sample consisted of naive CXCR3- CD8+ T cells from blood. The receptors here all came from a human donor in good health. Some clones in this sample may be carry-over from other donors' samples. CDR3s include the opening cysteine and the closing phenylalanine or tryptophan. Part of the rows lack a size; the others show once, few, many or a class for expanded clones.

V: TRBV7-6
J: TRBJ1-1
size: medium-sized
CDR3: CASSSNDLGEAFF

V: TRBV12-3/TRBV12-4
J: TRBJ1-1
size: NA
CDR3: CASSFPPQGSRTEAFF

V: TRBV15
J: TRBJ2-5
size: NA
CDR3: CATSRDRGEETQYF

V: TRBV5-1
J: TRBJ1-1
size: NA
CDR3: CASSLSGGFTEAFF

V: TRBV12-3/TRBV12-4
J: TRBJ2-3
size: NA
CDR3: CASSLEEEVDTQYF

V: TRBV5-1
J: TRBJ2-1
size: NA
CDR3: CASSLARTQSYNEQFF

V: TRBV20-1
J: TRBJ1-1
size: NA
CDR3: CSAREHGDTEAFF

V: TRBV12-3/TRBV12-4
J: TRBJ2-1
size: NA
CDR3: CASRTSGGGFYNEQFF

V: TRBV20-1
J: TRBJ2-2
size: NA
CDR3: CSAREASGGVLEAGELFF

V: TRBV6-2/TRBV6-3
J: TRBJ2-7
size: NA
CDR3: CASSYGRAGEQYF

V: TRBV12-3/TRBV12-4
J: TRBJ2-2
size: NA
CDR3: CASTSTPNTGELFF

V: TRBV28
J: TRBJ2-1
size: NA
CDR3: CASRKGLTSGDRGFF

V: TRBV19
J: TRBJ2-7
size: NA
CDR3: CASSSPDGYTEQYF

V: TRBV5-1
J: TRBJ2-1
size: NA
CDR3: CASSSLGGLIIGNEQFF

V: TRBV7-2
J: TRBJ1-2
size: NA
CDR3: CASSLGSPIYGYTF

V: TRBV12-3/TRBV12-4
J: TRBJ2-7
size: NA
CDR3: CASSPSLAYEQYF

V: TRBV2
J: TRBJ2-3
size: NA
CDR3: CASSDPDREGTDTQYF

V: TRBV7-9
J: TRBJ2-1
size: NA
CDR3: CASSRTGTGEINEQFF

V: TRBV5-6
J: TRBJ2-7
size: NA
CDR3: CASSIGIGGERYEQYF

V: TRBV20-1
J: TRBJ1-1
size: NA
CDR3: CSAMDRGNTEAFF

V: TRBV6-5
J: TRBJ2-5
size: NA
CDR3: CASTPGDRGRETQYF

V: TRBV9
J: TRBJ1-2
size: NA
CDR3: CASSVAYSSTDGYTF

V: TRBV7-2
J: TRBJ2-7
size: NA
CDR3: CASILNYEQYF

V: TRBV12-3/TRBV12-4
J: TRBJ2-1
size: NA
CDR3: CASSEKEDNEQFF

V: TRBV5-1
J: TRBJ2-7
size: NA
CDR3: CASSHTRDGRAYEQYF

V: TRBV7-9
J: TRBJ2-7
size: NA
CDR3: CASSRARGRASYEQYF

V: TRBV29-1
J: TRBJ2-7
size: NA
CDR3: CSVEDPRAGGNEQYF

V: TRBV5-4
J: TRBJ2-5
size: NA
CDR3: CASSFRHGETQYF

V: TRBV7-9
J: TRBJ1-1
size: NA
CDR3: CASSAQSYEAFF

V: TRBV7-9
J: TRBJ2-5
size: NA
CDR3: CASSLWGPLQETQYF

V: TRBV7-9
J: TRBJ2-7
size: NA
CDR3: CASSWDSSYELYF

V: TRBV28
J: TRBJ1-1
size: NA
CDR3: CASSPPPAVNTEAFF

V: TRBV29-1
J: TRBJ2-2
size: NA
CDR3: CSVVANTGELFF

V: TRBV29-1
J: TRBJ2-1
size: NA
CDR3: CSVSDSSYNEQFF

V: TRBV12-2
J: TRBJ2-7
size: NA
CDR3: CASRLVGSPLSEQYF

V: TRBV9
J: TRBJ2-1
size: NA
CDR3: CASSVGEAGAYNEQFF

V: TRBV7-9
J: TRBJ1-1
size: NA
CDR3: CASSLYEGNTEAFF

V: TRBV12-3/TRBV12-4
J: TRBJ1-1
size: NA
CDR3: CASSWGRGNTEAFF

V: TRBV28
J: TRBJ1-5
size: NA
CDR3: CASSSLAAGVALMNQPQHF

V: TRBV7-2
J: TRBJ2-1
size: NA
CDR3: CASSLPGSLSYNEQFF

V: TRBV28
J: TRBJ2-7
size: NA
CDR3: CASSPGRGASYEQYF

V: TRBV9
J: TRBJ1-1
size: NA
CDR3: CASSVEGPMGDTEAFF

V: TRBV28
J: TRBJ2-7
size: NA
CDR3: CASSFLTGRKKQYF

V: TRBV29-1
J: TRBJ2-1
size: NA
CDR3: CSAGTSGGNEQFF

V: TRBV5-1
J: TRBJ2-3
size: medium-sized
CDR3: CASSLVWGSGTDTQYF

V: TRBV12-3/TRBV12-4
J: TRBJ1-1
size: NA
CDR3: CASRENTEAFF

V: TRBV28
J: TRBJ2-2
size: NA
CDR3: CASSLWDRGTPDPGELFF

V: TRBV6-2/TRBV6-3
J: TRBJ2-1
size: NA
CDR3: CARTIGPSTKQFF

V: TRBV29-1
J: TRBJ2-2
size: NA
CDR3: CSVPLGGELFF

V: TRBV27
J: TRBJ1-5
size: NA
CDR3: CASSAGTGGYVSQPQHF

V: TRBV6-5
J: TRBJ1-2
size: NA
CDR3: CASSYGNVNGYTF

V: TRBV6-5
J: TRBJ1-1
size: medium-sized
CDR3: CASSWGQNTEAFF

V: TRBV4-2
J: TRBJ2-5
size: NA
CDR3: CASSQDYGGETQYF

V: TRBV10-3
J: TRBJ2-7
size: NA
CDR3: CAISDPGQHPYEQYF